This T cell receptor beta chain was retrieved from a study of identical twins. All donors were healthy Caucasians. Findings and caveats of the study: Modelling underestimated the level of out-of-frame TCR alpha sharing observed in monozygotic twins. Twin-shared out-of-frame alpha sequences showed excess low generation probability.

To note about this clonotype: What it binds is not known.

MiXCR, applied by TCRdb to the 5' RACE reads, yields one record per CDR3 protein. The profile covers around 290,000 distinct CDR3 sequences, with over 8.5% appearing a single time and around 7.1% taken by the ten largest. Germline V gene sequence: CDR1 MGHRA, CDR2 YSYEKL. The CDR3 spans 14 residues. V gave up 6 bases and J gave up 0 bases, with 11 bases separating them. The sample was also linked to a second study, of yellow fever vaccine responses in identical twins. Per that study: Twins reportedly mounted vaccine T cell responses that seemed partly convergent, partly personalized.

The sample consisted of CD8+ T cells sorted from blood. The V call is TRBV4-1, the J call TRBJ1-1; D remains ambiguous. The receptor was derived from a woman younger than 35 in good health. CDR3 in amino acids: CASSYGPLNTEAFF. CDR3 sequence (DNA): TGCGCCAGCAGTTACGGACCGCTGAACACTGAAGCTTTCTTT.